This TCR beta chain comes out of a study of cytomegalovirus exposure and HLA in healthy donors. Study-level background: There were some 81 million unique TCRs (from HLA-typed donors) in an early data release.

PCR used 60 Vbeta primers and 13 Jbeta primers. Measured with immunoSEQ multiplex PCR; TCRdb has only the in-frame clones, and not every one. This sample's table has 130,000 to 150,000 clones. The CDR3 is made up of 12 amino acids. Germline V CDR1 and CDR2: GTSNPN, SVGIG (reference sequence). V lost 2 bases and J lost 6, with 10 bases in between. Comment on this clone: The antigen is undetermined.

Regarding the study as a whole: Earlier findings revealed that most TCR beta V segments proved productive either about 90% or about 30% of the time. The authors later linked a missense DCLRE1C variant to TCR beta V- and J-gene trimming.

This chain joins TRBV30 and TRBJ1-1; D is possibly TRBD1 (6 bases). This sequence was found in a male donor in good health and CMV-seronegative. The sample comprised PBMCs. The CDR3 DNA reads as TGTGCCTGGAGTAGGGGGGGCCCTGAAGCTTTCTTT. Translating it yields CAWSRGGPEAFF.